Listed below are T cell receptor beta chains from one sample, sequenced in a study of T-cell memory formation after mild COVID-19. MiXCR, applied by TCRdb to the 5' RACE reads, yields one record per CDR3 protein. This table has about 470,000 distinct CDR3 sequences, 25% appearing once. Sequencing was carried out using PBMCs or a T cell subset sorted from them (not recorded which). The receptor source for this set is an adult woman who had mild COVID-19 (a few samples of this study predate the infection). Cell type and time point are not known. The CDR3 runs from the conserved cysteine through the conserved F or W. Each record gives: J gene, V gene, D gene, clone size, CDR3 DNA, CDR3 protein. The D gene is left open where the match is weak. Size values are once, few and many counts, or a class for expanded clones, and some rows have none.

j_gene: TRBJ2-5; v_gene: TRBV29-1; d_gene: -; abundance: -; CDR3nt: TGCAGCGTGCCCAGGGGTGGAGAGACCCAGTACTTC; CDR3aa: CSVPRGGETQYF
j_gene: TRBJ2-7; v_gene: TRBV7-8; d_gene: -; abundance: few; CDR3nt: TGTGCCAGCAGCTTAGCCGGGAGAGTGAACTCCTACGAGCAGTACTTC; CDR3aa: CASSLAGRVNSYEQYF
j_gene: TRBJ1-5; v_gene: TRBV9; d_gene: -; abundance: few; CDR3nt: TGTGCCAGCAGCGCAAATACAGGATTAGGTCAGCCCCAGCATTTT; CDR3aa: CASSANTGLGQPQHF
j_gene: TRBJ1-2; v_gene: TRBV19; d_gene: -; abundance: -; CDR3nt: TGTGCCAGTAGTATAGATCAAGGAGGGGACTATGGCTACACCTTC; CDR3aa: CASSIDQGGDYGYTF
j_gene: TRBJ1-3; v_gene: TRBV20-1; d_gene: -; abundance: few; CDR3nt: TGCAGTGCTGGCTACAGGGAAGACACCATATATTTT; CDR3aa: CSAGYREDTIYF
j_gene: TRBJ2-3; v_gene: TRBV24-1; d_gene: TRBD2; abundance: -; CDR3nt: TGTGCCACCGAAAAAGCGGGAGCAGATACGCAGTATTTT; CDR3aa: CATEKAGADTQYF
j_gene: TRBJ2-5; v_gene: TRBV24-1; d_gene: -; abundance: few; CDR3nt: TGTGCCACCAGTGATCCATCTAGCTCCGGTTTAGAGACCCAGTACTTC; CDR3aa: CATSDPSSSGLETQYF
j_gene: TRBJ2-7; v_gene: TRBV29-1; d_gene: TRBD1; abundance: few; CDR3nt: TGCAGCGTTGAAAGCCCGGACAGGGGAACCTACGAGCAGTACTTC; CDR3aa: CSVESPDRGTYEQYF
j_gene: TRBJ2-5; v_gene: TRBV5-6; d_gene: TRBD2; abundance: many; CDR3nt: TGTGCCAGCAGCTTGGGACTAGCGGACTACCAAGAGACCCAGTACTTC; CDR3aa: CASSLGLADYQETQYF
j_gene: TRBJ1-5; v_gene: TRBV19; d_gene: TRBD1; abundance: few; CDR3nt: TGTGCCAGTAGTATAGACAGGGGGCGTAATCAGCCCCAGCATTTT; CDR3aa: CASSIDRGRNQPQHF
j_gene: TRBJ1-1; v_gene: TRBV7-9; d_gene: TRBD1; abundance: -; CDR3nt: TGTGCCAGCAGCTTACCAGGGCCAGGGGGCCTTAACACTGAAGCTTTCTTT; CDR3aa: CASSLPGPGGLNTEAFF
j_gene: TRBJ1-2; v_gene: TRBV15; d_gene: -; abundance: once; CDR3nt: TGTGCCACCAGCAGAGAGGTGGTTCAGTCTGATGGCTACACCTTC; CDR3aa: CATSREVVQSDGYTF
j_gene: TRBJ2-3; v_gene: TRBV14; d_gene: -; abundance: few; CDR3nt: TGTGCCAGCAGCCAAGTTGACTATACGCAGTATTTT; CDR3aa: CASSQVDYTQYF
j_gene: TRBJ2-5; v_gene: TRBV7-9; d_gene: -; abundance: -; CDR3nt: TGTGCCAGCAGCCCGGGTGGGGGCAGTCGCCTACCGGGGTTGGAGACCCAGTACTTC; CDR3aa: CASSPGGGSRLPGLETQYF
j_gene: TRBJ2-3; v_gene: TRBV5-6; d_gene: TRBD1; abundance: -; CDR3nt: TGTGCCAGCAGCCCAGACAGGGGCGATACGCAGTATTTT; CDR3aa: CASSPDRGDTQYF
j_gene: TRBJ1-3; v_gene: TRBV21-1; d_gene: -; abundance: -; CDR3nt: TGTGCCAGCAGCCCCACAGGGGACGGAAACACCATATATTTT; CDR3aa: CASSPTGDGNTIYF
j_gene: TRBJ2-2; v_gene: TRBV27; d_gene: -; abundance: -; CDR3nt: TGTGCCAGCAGTTTAGACAGGCCACGGTCCGGGGAGCTGTTTTTT; CDR3aa: CASSLDRPRSGELFF
j_gene: TRBJ2-2; v_gene: TRBV4-2; d_gene: TRBD1; abundance: -; CDR3nt: TGTGCCAGCAGCCAACAAGGGGGACAGTGGGGTTTGACCGGGGAGCTGTTTTTT; CDR3aa: CASSQQGGQWGLTGELFF
j_gene: TRBJ2-1; v_gene: TRBV2; d_gene: -; abundance: -; CDR3nt: TGTGCCAGCAGTGACCAGCGAGACTCCTACAATGAGCAGTTCTTC; CDR3aa: CASSDQRDSYNEQFF
j_gene: TRBJ2-7; v_gene: TRBV6-2/TRBV6-3; d_gene: -; abundance: few; CDR3nt: TGTGCCAGCAGTTACCCTATCTACGAGCAGTACTTC; CDR3aa: CASSYPIYEQYF